This TCR beta chain originates from a study of shared clonotypes between healthy human individuals. The germline V gene has CDR1 SGHTA and CDR2 FQGNSA. The V gene lost 0 bases and the J gene lost 7 bases, with 9 bases spanning the gap. The CDR3 is 13 residues long. Comments on this clone: Its cognate antigen is unknown. It may be a read error: a sequence one base away is much more abundant. Other nucleotide sequences in the sample specify the same CDR3.

Replicate PCRs run on unsorted PBMC used 250 to 300 ng DNA, which was approximately 29,000 T cell genomes. The method was immunoSEQ multiplex PCR; TCRdb's version includes in-frame clones alone and lacks a portion of them. The sample includes nearly 500,000 clones, over 60% of them seen just once. Study-wide findings and caveats: The authors expected sequencing depth to affect clonotype sharing among donors. Since donors were few, the genetic and exposure-history diversity represented was limited.

The receptor was derived from a woman in her thirties or forties in good health. Some clones in this sample may be carry-over from other donors' samples. The sequenced sample consisted of PBMCs. The chain combines TRBV7-2 with TRBJ1-2; D is unresolved. The CDR3 loop is CASSLAGSGGYTF. For the CDR3, the DNA is TGTGCCAGCAGCTTAGCGGGGTCGGGTGGCTACACCTTC.